This record looks at one T cell receptor beta chain sequence and its context. This entry belongs to a study of T cell changes during pregnancy in multiple sclerosis. V was pared by 3 bases and J by 8 bases, with 16 bases between. Germline CDR1 is SGHVS and CDR2 is FNYEAQ. This CDR3 has 15 residues. Profiling relied on immunoSEQ multiplex PCR, and the TCRdb table lists in-frame clones only, not all of them. The sample holds tens of thousands of clones, 88% seen once. The V gene is TRBV7-6, the J gene TRBJ1-4, with D tentatively TRBD1 (6 bases). The sequencing used CD4+ T cells from peripheral blood mononuclear cells, collected in the first trimester of pregnancy. The receptor comes from a female donor in good health, enrolled as a control in a pregnancy study. The CDR3 loop is CASSFNRTVGEKLFF. The CDR3 coding sequence is TGTGCCAGCAGCTTTAACCGGACAGTTGGAGAAAAACTGTTTTTT.